The next 15 T cell receptor beta chains were all read from a single sample in a study of CD8 T cells in ankylosing spondylitis. MiXCR, run by TCRdb on the 5' RACE reads, gives a single entry per CDR3 protein. The sample lists more than 95,000 distinct CDR3 sequences; roughly 8.7% were seen once. Sample: blood, either unsorted or a sorted T cell fraction (not recorded which). The receptors were gathered from a male donor with ankylosing spondylitis or in good health (not recorded which).

In this sample, this clonotype turned up many times. The chain links TRBV5-6 to TRBJ2-7, with D possibly being TRBD1 (6 bases). V dropped 4 bases and J dropped 2 bases, with 19 bases sitting between them. This CDR3 contains 16 residues. Germline V gene sequence: CDR1 SGHDT, CDR2 YYEEEE. The CDR3 here is CASSHISGDDAYEQYF. Here the CDR3 DNA reads TGTGCCAGCAGCCACATCTCAGGGGACGATGCCTACGAGCAGTACTTC.

This chain links TRBV5-6 with TRBJ1-2; D call uncertain. V lost 4 bases to trimming and J lost 8 bases, with 18 bases between them. CDR1 and CDR2 from the germline V gene are SGHDT and YYEEEE. The CDR3 consists of 14 residues. This chain's CDR3 is CASSPGSELRGYTF. CDR3 DNA: TGTGCCAGCAGCCCCGGGTCGGAGCTTAGAGGCTACACCTTC.

This clonotype has ten or more counts. V and J are TRBV29-1 and TRBJ2-3, with 7 bases that match TRBD2. J lost 3 bases, V lost 0 bases, and 3 bases had no gene match. This CDR3 has 14 residues. Germline-derived CDR1 and CDR2 are SQVTM and ANQGSEA. The CDR3 sequence: CSVEERGSTDTQYF. Written as DNA, the CDR3 is TGCAGCGTTGAAGAGCGGGGGTCGACAGATACGCAGTATTTT.

This clonotype was recorded at least ten times. The chain is built from TRBV9 and TRBJ1-6; weak D call: TRBD1 (6 bases). Germline V gene data show CDR1 as SGDLS and CDR2 as YYNGEE. Trimming cost V 2 bases and J 10 bases, with 13 bases left between them. The CDR3 is 14 residues long. The CDR3 region has the DNA TGTGCCAGCAGCGTTATGGAGGGGGGATCACCCCTCCACTTT. It specifies CASSVMEGGSPLHF.

This clonotype was seen many times. The gene calls are TRBV7-2 and TRBJ2-4; 10 bases agree with TRBD2. Germline CDR1 SGHTA, CDR2 FQGNSA. The CDR3 loop spans 16 amino acids. V was pared by 4 bases and J by 7 bases, with 10 bases of the junction left unmatched. The CDR3 region is CASSSPLAGGDNIQYF. In DNA, the CDR3 is TGTGCCAGCAGCTCCCCCTTAGCGGGAGGTGATAACATTCAGTACTTC.

A word on this clonotype: It may be a read error: a sequence one base away is much more abundant. The chain combines TRBV7-6 with TRBJ2-3; the match to TRBD2 covers 11 bases. The CDR3 totals 15 residues. V lost 3 bases, J lost 5 bases, and 4 bases stayed unmatched. The germline V gene encodes CDR1 SGHVS and CDR2 FNYEAQ. CDR3 residues: CASSFSGRGIDTQYF. The CDR3 DNA sequence: TGTGCCAGCAGCTTTAGCGGGAGGGGCATAGATACGCAGTATTTT.

This clonotype was picked up many times. The chain links TRBV6-5 to TRBJ1-5; the D is unclear. From germline, CDR1 is MNHEY and CDR2 SVGAGI. The ends were cut back, 2 bases at V and 2 bases at J, with 7 bases in the middle. CDR3 length: 14 amino acids. The DNA for the CDR3 is TGTGCCAGCAGTTACGATGGGGGCAATCAGCCCCAGCATTTT. Amino acids: CASSYDGGNQPQHF.

This clonotype was seen at least ten times. This chain uses TRBV4-1 with TRBJ2-5, with D perhaps assigned TRBD1 or TRBD2 (6 bases each). Germline V gene data show CDR1 as MGHRA and CDR2 as YSYEKL. The CDR3 has 14 residues. The V gene lost 6 bases and the J gene lost 4 bases, with 15 bases spanning the gap. The CDR3 loop is CASSEQGGGETQYF. The CDR3 DNA is TGCGCCAGCAGTGAACAGGGAGGTGGAGAGACCCAGTACTTC.

At least ten counts were recorded for this clonotype. For the CDR3, the DNA is TGCAGTGCAAAACAGGGGGCGAGCTCCTACAATGAGCAGTTCTTC. Translating gives CSAKQGASSYNEQFF. The rearrangement links TRBV20-1 to TRBJ2-1, with 9 nucleotides matching TRBD1. The germline gives CDR1 DFQATT, CDR2 SNEGSKA (reference sequence). The CDR3 is 15 residues long. V trimming: 6 bases; J trimming: 0 bases; junction bases outside the gene matches: 6.

This clonotype was counted many times. This sequence joins TRBV5-1 and TRBJ2-7; 9 nucleotides match TRBD2. Losses at the gene ends were 3 bases for V and 3 bases for J; bases not matched to a gene: 7. The CDR3 extends over 15 amino acids. Per germline, CDR1 SGHRS and CDR2 YFSETQ. The CDR3 region is CASSSASGNLYEQYF. For the CDR3, the DNA is TGCGCCAGCAGCTCAGCTAGCGGGAATCTCTACGAGCAGTACTTC.

This chain links TRBV29-1 with TRBJ1-1; no clear D gene. Germline-derived CDR1 and CDR2 are SQVTM and ANQGSEA. The CDR3 length is 11 residues. Trimming left V 5 bases short and J 6 bases short, with 10 bases between. CDR3 sequence (DNA): TGCAGCGTTCGGGTTGCAGCTGAAGCTTTCTTT. This translates into CSVRVAAEAFF.

This clonotype has at least ten counts. The J gene is TRBJ2-5, the V gene TRBV6-2 or TRBV6-3; 7 bases match TRBD2. Germline-derived CDR1 and CDR2 are MNHEY and SVGEGT. This CDR3 comprises 15 residues. J gave up 5 bases and V 6 bases, and 12 bases lay outside the gene matches. CDR3 coding DNA: TGTGCCAGCAGGCCAATTGGGCGGGAGTTGGAGACCCAGTACTTC. This encodes CASRPIGRELETQYF.

Points on this clonotype: A single base separates this from a much larger clone, so it may be a read error. The J gene is TRBJ2-1, the V gene TRBV12-3 or TRBV12-4; 7 bases fit TRBD1. V was clipped by 7 bases and J by 3 bases; unmatched bases: 6. This CDR3 contains 14 residues. For the CDR3, the DNA is TGTGCCAGCACCTCGGGACAGTGCTACAATGAGCAGTTCTTC. Protein: CASTSGQCYNEQFF.

This clonotype was counted many times. The chain employs TRBV4-2 and TRBJ2-7, with 9 bases that match TRBD1. V shed 4 bases, J shed 5 bases, and the junction held 6 bases outside the gene matches. Looked up from germline, CDR1 is LGHNA and CDR2 is YNFKEQ. CDR3 length equals 14 residues. CDR3 DNA sequence: TGTGCCAGCAGCCCGACAGGGGGGGTCAACGAGCAGTACTTC. It translates to CASSPTGGVNEQYF.

In its sample, this clonotype was seen many times. The chain employs TRBV29-1 and TRBJ2-7; D gene ambiguous. V was clipped by 1 base and J by 2 bases, with 6 bases between them. The CDR3 totals 12 residues. Per the germline V gene, CDR1 is SQVTM and CDR2 is ANQGSEA. The CDR3 loop reads CSVEGSTYEQYF. DNA of the CDR3: TGCAGCGTTGAAGGGAGCACCTACGAGCAGTACTTC.